This TCR beta chain was identified in a study of blood T cell repertoires in COVID-19. The table came from immunoSEQ multiplex PCR; TCRdb's copy has only in-frame clones and leaves some out. The sample lists under 95,000 clones; roughly 78% were seen once. V lost 0 bases to trimming and J lost 4 bases, with 10 bases between them. This CDR3 comprises 14 residues. Germline V gives CDR1 SGHRS, CDR2 YFSETQ. The rearrangement uses TRBV5-1 and TRBJ1-2; possible D gene TRBD1, 6 bases. The TCR sequence derives from a woman older than 75 with acute or convalescent COVID-19. Material for sequencing was peripheral blood. The CDR3 DNA reads as TGCGCCAGCAGCTTGGACGCGACAGGCTATGGCTACACCTTC. Residues: CASSLDATGYGYTF.